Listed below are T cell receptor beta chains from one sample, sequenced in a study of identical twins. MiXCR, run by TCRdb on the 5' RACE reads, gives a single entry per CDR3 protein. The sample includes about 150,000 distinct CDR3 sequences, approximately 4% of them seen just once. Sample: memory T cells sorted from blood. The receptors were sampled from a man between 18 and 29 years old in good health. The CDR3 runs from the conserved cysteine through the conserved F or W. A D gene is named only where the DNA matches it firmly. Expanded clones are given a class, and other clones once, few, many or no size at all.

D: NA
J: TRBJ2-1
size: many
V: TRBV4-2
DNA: TGTGCCAGCAGCCAAGAGGGCCTGTATAATGAGCAGTTCTTC
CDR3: CASSQEGLYNEQFF

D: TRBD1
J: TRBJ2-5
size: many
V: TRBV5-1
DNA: TGCGCCAGCAGCTTGGGACAGGGGAATCGAGAGACCCAGTACTTC
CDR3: CASSLGQGNRETQYF

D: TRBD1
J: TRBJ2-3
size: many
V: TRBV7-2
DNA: TGTGCCAGCAGCTTAATATCGACAGGGACAGATACGCAGTATTTT
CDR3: CASSLISTGTDTQYF

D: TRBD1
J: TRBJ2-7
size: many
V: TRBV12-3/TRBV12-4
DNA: TGTGCCAGCAGGGCGGACAGGGTGAATTTCTACGAGCAGTACTTC
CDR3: CASRADRVNFYEQYF

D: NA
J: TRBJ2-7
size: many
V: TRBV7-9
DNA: TGTGCCAGCAGCTTAGGGGGAATCTACGAGCAGTACTTC
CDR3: CASSLGGIYEQYF

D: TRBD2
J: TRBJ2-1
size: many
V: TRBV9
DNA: TGTGCCAGCAGGTGGGAGGGATCCAATGAGCAGTTCTTC
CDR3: CASRWEGSNEQFF

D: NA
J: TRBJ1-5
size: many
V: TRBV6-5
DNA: TGTGCCAGCAGGAACAGGAATCAGCCCCAGCATTTT
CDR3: CASRNRNQPQHF

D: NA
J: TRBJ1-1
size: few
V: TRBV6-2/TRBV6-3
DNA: TGTGCCAGCAGTAAGACAGCTGAAGCTTTCTTT
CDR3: CASSKTAEAFF

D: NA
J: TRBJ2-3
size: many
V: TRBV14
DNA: TGTGCCAGCAGCCAAGATTTCGGGCCCCGTCTGTATTTT
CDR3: CASSQDFGPRLYF

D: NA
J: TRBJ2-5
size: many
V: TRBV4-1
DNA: TGCGCCAGCAGCCAAGCCCCCCGGGAGACCCAGTACTTC
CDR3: CASSQAPRETQYF

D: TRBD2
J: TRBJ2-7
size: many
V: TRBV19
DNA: TGTGCCAGTGCCCCTAGCGGGAGCTCCTACGAGCAGTACTTC
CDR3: CASAPSGSSYEQYF

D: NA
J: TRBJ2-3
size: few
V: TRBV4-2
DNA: TGTGCTTCCACCAGTCAAGCTGGGGGAGATACGCAGTATTTT
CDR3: CASTSQAGGDTQYF

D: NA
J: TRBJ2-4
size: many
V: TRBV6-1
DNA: TGTGCCAGCAGCAACCCGGGGCAGAGGGCCAAAAACATTCAGTACTTC
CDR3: CASSNPGQRAKNIQYF

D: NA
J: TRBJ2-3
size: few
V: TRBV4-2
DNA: TGTGCCAGCAGCCAAGAGGGGGGAAGCACAGATACGCAGTATTTT
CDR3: CASSQEGGSTDTQYF

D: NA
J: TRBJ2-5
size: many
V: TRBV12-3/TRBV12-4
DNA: TGTGCCAGCAGTTTATTTGGGGGCGGGGAAGAGACCCAGTACTTC
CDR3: CASSLFGGGEETQYF

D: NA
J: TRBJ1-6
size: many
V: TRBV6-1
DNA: TGTGCCAGTCGAAGGACAGCCTCCTATAATTCACCCCTCCACTTT
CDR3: CASRRTASYNSPLHF

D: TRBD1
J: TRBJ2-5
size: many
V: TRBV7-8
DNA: TGTGCCAGCAGCTTAGAATCGGGACAGGGGGAGACCCAGTACTTC
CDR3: CASSLESGQGETQYF

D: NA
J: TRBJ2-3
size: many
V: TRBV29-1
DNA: TGCAGCGTTCGACAGGGGACAAGCGGGATTAACACAGATACGCAGTATTTT
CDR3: CSVRQGTSGINTDTQYF

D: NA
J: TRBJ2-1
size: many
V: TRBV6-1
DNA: TGTGCCAGCAAAGGCGCAATCCCCTACAATGAGCAGTTCTTC
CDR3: CASKGAIPYNEQFF

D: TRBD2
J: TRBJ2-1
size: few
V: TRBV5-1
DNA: TGCGCCAGCAGCTTGGCGGGAGGATTCTACAATGAGCAGTTCTTC
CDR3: CASSLAGGFYNEQFF

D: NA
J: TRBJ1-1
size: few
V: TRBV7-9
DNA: TGTGCCAGCAGCCCGGGACTGACTGAAGCTTTCTTT
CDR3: CASSPGLTEAFF

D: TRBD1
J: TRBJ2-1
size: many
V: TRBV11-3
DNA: TGTGCCAGCAGGTCCGGGACAGGGGTCTACAGTGAGCAGTTCTTC
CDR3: CASRSGTGVYSEQFF

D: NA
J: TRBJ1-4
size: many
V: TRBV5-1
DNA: TGCGCCAGCAGCTTAGGCAGTCAAGGTGAAAAACTGTTTTTT
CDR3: CASSLGSQGEKLFF

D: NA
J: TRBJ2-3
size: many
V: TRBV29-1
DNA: TGCAGCGTTGGAAGTAGCACAGATACGCAGTATTTT
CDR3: CSVGSSTDTQYF

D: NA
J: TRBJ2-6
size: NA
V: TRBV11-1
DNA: TGTGCCAGCAGCTCTGTCAGGGTTTGGTCTGGTGGGGCCAACGTCCTGACTTTC
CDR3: CASSSVRVWSGGANVLTF

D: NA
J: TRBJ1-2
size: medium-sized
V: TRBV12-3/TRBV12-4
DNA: TGTGCCAGCAGTACCGGGACGGGCAACTATGGCTACACCTTC
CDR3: CASSTGTGNYGYTF

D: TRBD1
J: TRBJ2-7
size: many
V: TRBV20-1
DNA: TGCAGTGCTGTTGACAGGGAACCCTACGAGCAGTACTTC
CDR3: CSAVDREPYEQYF

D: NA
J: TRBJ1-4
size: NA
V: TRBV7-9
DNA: TGTGCCAGCAGTCTGGCGGGGGGGCTTGAAAAACTGTTTTTT
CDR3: CASSLAGGLEKLFF

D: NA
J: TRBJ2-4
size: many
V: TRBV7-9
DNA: TGTGCCAGCAGCTTAGAGGCTGGGGCCAAAAACATTCAGTACTTC
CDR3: CASSLEAGAKNIQYF

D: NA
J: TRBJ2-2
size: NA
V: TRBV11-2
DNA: TGTGCCAGCAGCTCCACCGGGACATTAGGCACCGGGGAGCTGTTTTTT
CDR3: CASSSTGTLGTGELFF

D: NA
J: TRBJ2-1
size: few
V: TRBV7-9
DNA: TGTGCCAGCAGCCCCCCGTCGGAATTTAATGAGCAGTTCTTC
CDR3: CASSPPSEFNEQFF

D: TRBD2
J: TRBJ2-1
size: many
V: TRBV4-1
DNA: TGCGCCAGCAGCCAGAGCCTCATAGCGGGAAGGAGGAATGAGCAGTTCTTC
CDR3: CASSQSLIAGRRNEQFF

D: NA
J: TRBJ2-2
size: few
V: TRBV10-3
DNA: TGTGCCATCAGGGGGGGCCCGGCCGGGGAGCTGTTTTTT
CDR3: CAIRGGPAGELFF

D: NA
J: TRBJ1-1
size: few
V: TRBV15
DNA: TGTGCCACCAGCAGGCCCTGGCGGGGGCTGAACACTGAAGCTTTCTTT
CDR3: CATSRPWRGLNTEAFF

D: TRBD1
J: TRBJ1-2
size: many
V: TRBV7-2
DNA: TGTGCCAGCAGCTATGACAGGGCCTATGGCTACACCTTC
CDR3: CASSYDRAYGYTF

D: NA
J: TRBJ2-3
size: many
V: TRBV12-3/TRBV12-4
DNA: TGTGCCAGCAGCCCGAAACTAGGTTTTGGGTCAGATACGCAGTATTTT
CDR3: CASSPKLGFGSDTQYF

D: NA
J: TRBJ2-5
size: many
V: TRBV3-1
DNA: TGTGCCAGCAGCCAAGATTCGAGGGAGGCCTCGACCCAGTACTTC
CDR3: CASSQDSREASTQYF

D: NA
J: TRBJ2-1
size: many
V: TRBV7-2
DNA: TGTGCCAGCAGCTTGGGAAGGGTGGTCACCCATGAGCAGTTCTTC
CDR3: CASSLGRVVTHEQFF

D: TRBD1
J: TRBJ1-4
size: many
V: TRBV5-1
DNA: TGCGCCAGCAGTCGAGAGGGGGACAGGGCAAAACTGTTTTTT
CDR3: CASSREGDRAKLFF

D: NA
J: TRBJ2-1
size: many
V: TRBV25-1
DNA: TGTGCCAGCCGTGGGCGGAATGTGGTTGAGCAGTTCTTC
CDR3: CASRGRNVVEQFF

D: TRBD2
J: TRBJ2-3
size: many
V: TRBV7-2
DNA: TGTGCCAGCAGCCCCCAAGGAGCGGGAGGGCGCGATACGCAGTATTTT
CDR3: CASSPQGAGGRDTQYF

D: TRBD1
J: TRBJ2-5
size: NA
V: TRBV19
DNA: TGTGCCAGTAGTATAACAGGGACAGGGGTCGAGACCCAGTACTTC
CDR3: CASSITGTGVETQYF

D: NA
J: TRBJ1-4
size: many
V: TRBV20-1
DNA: TGCAGTGCTAGAAAAGGGGGGATAGGCGAAAAACTGTTTTTT
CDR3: CSARKGGIGEKLFF

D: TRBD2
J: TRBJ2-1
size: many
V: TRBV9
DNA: TGTGCCAGCAGCGTATTAGCGGGAGGCAATGAGCAGTTCTTC
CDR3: CASSVLAGGNEQFF

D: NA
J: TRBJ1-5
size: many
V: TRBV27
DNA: TGTGCCAGCAGTATCCTCGGGACTGGCAATCAGCCCCAGCATTTT
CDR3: CASSILGTGNQPQHF

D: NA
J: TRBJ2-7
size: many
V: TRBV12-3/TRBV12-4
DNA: TGTGCCAGCAGTTTATTACGGACAACGCAAGCCTACGAGCAGTACTTC
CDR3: CASSLLRTTQAYEQYF

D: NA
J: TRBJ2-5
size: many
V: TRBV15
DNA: TGTGCCACCAGCAGGGGACTGCCGGACTCCCCGGTTCGAGAGACCCAGTACTTC
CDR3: CATSRGLPDSPVRETQYF

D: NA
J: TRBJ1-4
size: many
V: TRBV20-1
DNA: TGCAGTGCCCAAGGAAGGGCCGTTAAACTGTTTTTT
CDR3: CSAQGRAVKLFF

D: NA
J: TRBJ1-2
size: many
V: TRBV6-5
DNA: TGTGCCAGCAGTTACTCGGGACCCCGGGGACATGGCTACACCTTC
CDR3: CASSYSGPRGHGYTF

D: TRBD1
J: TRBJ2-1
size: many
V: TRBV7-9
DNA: TGTGCCAGCAGCCCTGGACAGGGGCAGTACAATGAGCAGTTCTTC
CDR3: CASSPGQGQYNEQFF